This T cell receptor (beta chain) comes out of a study of T cell responses to AZD1222 COVID-19 vaccine. Here immunoSEQ multiplex PCR was the method, and the copy in TCRdb shows in-frame clones only, minus some. Among about 180,000 clones listed, around 90% were seen once. The CDR3 spans 16 residues. Germline loops: CDR1 PRHDT, CDR2 FYEKMQ (reference sequence). V was cut by 0 bases and J by 1 base, with 12 bases left in between. Second-dose groups at about 4 or about 12 weeks were pooled. Study-wide findings and caveats: Scientists sampled the repertoires only once the peak T cell response had passed. Baseline seropositivity characterized only 5 or 6 AZD1222 recipients. Unmutated variant regions reportedly attract nearly half of all spike-specific TCRs.

As concerns this clone: The antigen remains unidentified.

The V and J genes are TRBV13 and TRBJ1-1; TRBD1 is a possible D gene (6 bases). This clonotype was obtained from an adult who received the AZD1222 COVID-19 vaccine. The specimen was peripheral blood, collected 28 days after the second AZD1222 dose. CDR3 in amino acids: CASSLGLRGGNTEAFF. For the CDR3, the DNA is TGTGCCAGCAGCTTAGGCCTGAGAGGGGGGAACACTGAAGCTTTCTTT.